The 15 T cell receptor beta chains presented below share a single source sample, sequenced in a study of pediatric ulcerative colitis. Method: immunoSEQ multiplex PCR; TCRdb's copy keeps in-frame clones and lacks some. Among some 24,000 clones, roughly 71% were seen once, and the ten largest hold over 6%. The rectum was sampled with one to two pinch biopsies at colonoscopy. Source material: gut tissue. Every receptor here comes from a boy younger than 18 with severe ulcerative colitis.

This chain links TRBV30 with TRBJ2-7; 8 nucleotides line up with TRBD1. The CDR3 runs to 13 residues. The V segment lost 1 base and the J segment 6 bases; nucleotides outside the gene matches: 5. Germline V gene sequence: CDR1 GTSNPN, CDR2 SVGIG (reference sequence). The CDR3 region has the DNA TGTGCCTGGAGTGGGACAGGGATGGGCGAGCAGTACTTC. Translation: CAWSGTGMGEQYF.

The DNA of the CDR3 is TGCGCCAGCAGCCAAGACTACTCCAATGAGCAGTTCTTC. Its protein product is CASSQDYSNEQFF. This sequence joins TRBV4-1 and TRBJ2-1, with D hard to call. Per the germline V gene, CDR1 is MGHRA and CDR2 is YSYEKL. The V end was cut by 0 bases, the J end by 6 bases, with 6 bases between. This CDR3 has 13 residues.

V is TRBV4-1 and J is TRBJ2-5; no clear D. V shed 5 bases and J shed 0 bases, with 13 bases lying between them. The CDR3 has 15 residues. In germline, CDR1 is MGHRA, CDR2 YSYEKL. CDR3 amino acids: CASSSLDYNQETQYF. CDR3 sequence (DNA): TGCGCCAGCAGCTCTCTAGATTATAACCAAGAGACCCAGTACTTC.

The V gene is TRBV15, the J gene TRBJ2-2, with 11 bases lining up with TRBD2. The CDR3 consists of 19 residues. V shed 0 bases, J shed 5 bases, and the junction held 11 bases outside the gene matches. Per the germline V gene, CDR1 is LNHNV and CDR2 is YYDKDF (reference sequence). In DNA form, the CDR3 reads TGTGCCACCAGCAGAGAAAGCTCTAGCGGGAGGATGGGGACCGGGGAGCTGTTTTTT. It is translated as CATSRESSSGRMGTGELFF.

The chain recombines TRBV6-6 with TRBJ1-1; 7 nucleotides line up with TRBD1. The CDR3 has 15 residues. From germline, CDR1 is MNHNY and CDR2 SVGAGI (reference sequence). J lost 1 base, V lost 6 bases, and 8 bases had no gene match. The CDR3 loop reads CASRLEGASNTEAFF. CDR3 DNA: TGTGCCAGCAGATTGGAGGGGGCCTCGAACACTGAAGCTTTCTTT.

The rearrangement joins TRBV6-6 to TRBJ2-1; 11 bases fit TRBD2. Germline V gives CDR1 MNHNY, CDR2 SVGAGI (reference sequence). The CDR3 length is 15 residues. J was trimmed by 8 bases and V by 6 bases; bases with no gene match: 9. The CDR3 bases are TGTGCCAGCAGGCTACTAGCGGGAGCTACTGATGAGCAGTTCTTC. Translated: CASRLLAGATDEQFF.

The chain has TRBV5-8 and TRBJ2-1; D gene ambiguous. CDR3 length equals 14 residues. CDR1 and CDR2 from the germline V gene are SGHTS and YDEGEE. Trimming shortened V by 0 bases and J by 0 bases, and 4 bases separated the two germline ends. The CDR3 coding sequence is TGTGCCAGCAGCTTGGGACCCTCCTACAATGAGCAGTTCTTC. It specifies CASSLGPSYNEQFF.

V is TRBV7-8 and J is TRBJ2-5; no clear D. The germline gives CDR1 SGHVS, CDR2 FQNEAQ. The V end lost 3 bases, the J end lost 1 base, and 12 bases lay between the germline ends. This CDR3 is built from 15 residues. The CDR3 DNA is TGTGCCAGCAGCTTTAGCAACGGTGGCCAAGAGACCCAGTACTTC. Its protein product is CASSFSNGGQETQYF.

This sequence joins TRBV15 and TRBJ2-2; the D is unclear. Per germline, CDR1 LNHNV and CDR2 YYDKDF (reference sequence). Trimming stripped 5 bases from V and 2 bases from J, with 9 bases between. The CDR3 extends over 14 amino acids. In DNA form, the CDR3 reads TGTGCCACCAGCGACCAGGCTAACACCGGGGAGCTGTTTTTT. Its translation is CATSDQANTGELFF.

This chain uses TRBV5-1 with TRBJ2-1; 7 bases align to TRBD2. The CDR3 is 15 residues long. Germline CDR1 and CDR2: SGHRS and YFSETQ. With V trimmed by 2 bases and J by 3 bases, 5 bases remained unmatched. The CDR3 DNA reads TGCGCCAGCAGCTTAATAGCGGGCTTCTACAATGAGCAGTTCTTC. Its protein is CASSLIAGFYNEQFF. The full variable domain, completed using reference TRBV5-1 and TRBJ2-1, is KAGVTQTPRYLIKTRGQQVTLSCSPISGHRSVSWYQQTPGQGLQFLFEYFSETQRNKGNFPGRFSGRQFSNSRSEMNVSTLELGDSALYLCASSLIAGFYNEQFFGPGTRLTVL.

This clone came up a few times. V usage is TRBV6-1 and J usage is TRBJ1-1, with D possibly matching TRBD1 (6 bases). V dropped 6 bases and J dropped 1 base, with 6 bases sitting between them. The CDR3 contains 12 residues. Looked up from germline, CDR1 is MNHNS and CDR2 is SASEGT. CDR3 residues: CASSRGNTEAFF. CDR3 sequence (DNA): TGTGCCAGCAGCAGGGGGAACACTGAAGCTTTCTTT.

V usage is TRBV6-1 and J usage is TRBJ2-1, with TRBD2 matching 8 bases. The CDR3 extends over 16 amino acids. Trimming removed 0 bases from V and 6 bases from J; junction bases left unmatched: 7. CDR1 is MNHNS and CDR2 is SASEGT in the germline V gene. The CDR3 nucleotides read TGTGCCAGCAGTGAAGCCCTAGCGGGCCTTCTCAATGAGCAGTTCTTC. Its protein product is CASSEALAGLLNEQFF.

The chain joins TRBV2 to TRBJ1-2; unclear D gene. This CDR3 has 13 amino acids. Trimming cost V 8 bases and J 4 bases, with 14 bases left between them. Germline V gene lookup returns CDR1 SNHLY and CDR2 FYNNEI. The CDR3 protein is CASREDGTYGYTF. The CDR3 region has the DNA TGTGCCAGCCGGGAAGACGGCACCTATGGCTACACCTTC.

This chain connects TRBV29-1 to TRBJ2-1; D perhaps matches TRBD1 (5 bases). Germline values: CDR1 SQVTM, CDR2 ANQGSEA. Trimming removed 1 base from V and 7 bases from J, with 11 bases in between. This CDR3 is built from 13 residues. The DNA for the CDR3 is TGCAGCGTTGAAGGTGAGGACAAGAATGAGCAGTTCTTC. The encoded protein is CSVEGEDKNEQFF.

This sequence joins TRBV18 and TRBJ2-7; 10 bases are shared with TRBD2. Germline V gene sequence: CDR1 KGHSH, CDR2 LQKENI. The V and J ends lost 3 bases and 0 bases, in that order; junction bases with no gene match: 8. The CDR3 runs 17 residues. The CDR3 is CASSPSLAGVSSYEQYF. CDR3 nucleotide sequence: TGTGCCAGCTCACCGTCCCTAGCGGGGGTGAGCTCCTACGAGCAGTACTTC.